This TCR beta chain was captured by sequencing in a study of cytomegalovirus exposure and HLA in healthy donors. 13 Jbeta primers and 60 Vbeta primers were used for the PCR. Repertoires were generated with immunoSEQ multiplex PCR, while TCRdb's copy carries only in-frame clones and drops some. The sample has 90,000 to 100,000 clones, roughly 76% seen once. Study-wide points: Reports described diagnosis of cytomegalovirus status by the classifier as highly specific and sensitive. A link between a missense DCLRE1C variant and TCR beta V- and J-gene trimming emerged from a later analysis.

This CDR3 has 13 amino acids. CDR1 and CDR2 (germline): SGHNT, YYREEE (reference sequence). Of note for this clone: Its antigen is still unknown. One end of the junction varies from germline; a read error may be responsible.

The origin of this receptor is a woman aged 55-69 years in good health and CMV-seropositive. The V call is TRBV5-4, the J call TRBJ1-4; no clear D gene. Source material: PBMCs. For the CDR3, the DNA is TGTGCCAGCGGCTTTAGCGGGGTTGAAAAACTGTTTTTT. Protein sequence: CASGFSGVEKLFF.